The next 11 T cell receptor beta chains were all read from a single sample in a study of T cells in placental villitis. Overall study results and limits: Placentae with villitis of unknown etiology showed clonal expansion, median clonality around 0.057 versus control approximately 0.0054.

The immunoSEQ assay was v4. Sequencing used immunoSEQ multiplex PCR; TCRdb keeps in-frame clones, though not all of them. The sample shows some 1,500 clones, 76% of them seen only once. What these receptors recognize is not known. The specimen sequenced was placental tissue containing maternal and fetal cells. These receptors originate from a human patient with villitis of unknown etiology; the placental T cells may come from both mother and fetus.

This chain connects TRBV30 to TRBJ2-3; TRBD2 matches at 7 bases. Germline V gene lookup returns CDR1 GTSNPN and CDR2 SVGIG (reference sequence). Trimming removed 1 base from V and 0 bases from J; junction bases left unmatched: 4. The CDR3 runs to 15 residues. CDR3 DNA sequence: TGTGCCTGGAGTGGGTCAGCGGGAAGCACAGATACGCAGTATTTT. Translated: CAWSGSAGSTDTQYF.

The chain uses TRBV12-5 and TRBJ1-1, with D hard to call. Germline V gene data show CDR1 as LGHNT and CDR2 as FRNRAP. Trimming stripped 4 bases from V and 7 bases from J, with 7 bases between. The CDR3 extends over 11 amino acids. Here the CDR3 reads CASGSSLEAFF. As DNA, the CDR3 is TGTGCTAGTGGTTCTTCCCTTGAAGCTTTCTTT. The complete variable domain, with remaining parts taken from reference TRBV12-5 and TRBJ1-1, reads DARVTQTPRHKVTEMGQEVTMRCQPILGHNTVFWYRQTMMQGLELLAYFRNRAPLDDSGMPKDRFSAEMPDATLATLKIQPSEPRDSAVYFCASGSSLEAFFGQGTRLTVV.

J is TRBJ2-7 and V is TRBV9; D is unclear. Trimming left V 1 base short and J 6 bases short, with 11 bases between. Germline-derived CDR1 and CDR2 are SGDLS and YYNGEE. The CDR3 contains 13 residues. The CDR3 DNA follows: TGTGCCAGCAGCGTATTGTCAGGCAGCGAGCAGTACTTC. Its translation: CASSVLSGSEQYF.

This chain links TRBV29-1 with TRBJ1-2, with a weak D call TRBD1 (6 bases). The CDR3 is 12 amino acids. Germline-derived CDR1 and CDR2 are SQVTM and ANQGSEA. Between the trimmed V and J ends, which lost 0 bases and 8 bases, there was a span of 10 bases. CDR3 in DNA: TGCAGCGTTGAAGAGGGGGCGAGGGGCTACACCTTC. Protein: CSVEEGARGYTF.

This sequence joins TRBV5-5 and TRBJ1-4; no reliable D call. Germline V CDR1 and CDR2: SGHKS, YYEKEE (reference sequence). V lost 2 bases and J 7 bases, leaving 15 bases between the germline ends. The CDR3 runs to 15 residues. The CDR3 protein is CASSFGGSPREKLFF. The CDR3 DNA follows: TGTGCCAGCAGCTTTGGTGGTTCGCCACGTGAAAAACTGTTTTTT.

To note about this clone: A much larger clone lies a single base off, so this may be a read error. The sample holds other DNA sequences that translate to the same CDR3. The CDR3 protein is CASSLGQEGTQYF. CDR3 bases: TGTGCCAGCAGCTTAGGTCAGGAAGGTACGCAATATTTT. This rearrangement joins TRBV7-9 to TRBJ2-3, with D hard to call. The CDR3 covers 13 residues. The germline gives CDR1 SEHNR, CDR2 FQNEAQ (reference sequence).

The rearrangement joins TRBV4-3 to TRBJ1-2; D unclear. CDR3 length equals 14 residues. Germline lookup yields CDR1 LGHNA and CDR2 YSLEER. The V end lost 1 base, the J end lost 1 base, and 7 bases lay between the germline ends. The CDR3 region is CASSQAGLNYGYTF. The CDR3 DNA reads as TGCGCCAGCAGCCAAGCAGGCCTTAACTATGGCTACACCTTC.

This clone was counted between two and nine times. V usage is TRBV3-1 (or the pseudogene TRBV3-2) and J usage is TRBJ1-5; D not certain. V was cut by 0 bases and J by 3 bases, with 9 bases left in between. Per germline, CDR1 LGHDT and CDR2 YNNKEL (reference sequence). The CDR3 extends over 15 amino acids. The CDR3 loop is CASSQDAADNQPQHF. The DNA for the CDR3 is TGTGCCAGCAGCCAAGATGCTGCGGACAATCAGCCCCAGCATTTT.

There are a few counts of this clone. This rearrangement joins TRBV21-1 to TRBJ1-6. TRBV21-1 is marked as a pseudogene. The CDR3 has 14 residues. For the CDR3, the DNA is TGTGCCAGCAGCAATCGGCCGCCGGGGTCACCCCTCCACTTT. As protein: CASSNRPPGSPLHF.

The rearrangement links TRBV30 to TRBJ1-5; D is uncertain. This CDR3 region has 16 residues. With 0 bases removed from V and 2 bases from J, the gap between germline ends came to 14 bases. The V gene's germline CDR1 is GTSNPN and CDR2 SVGIG (reference sequence). CDR3 bases: TGTGCCTGGAGTGTAGAGGGCAATGGGGGCAATCAGCCCCAGCATTTT. This encodes CAWSVEGNGGNQPQHF.

About this clone: The junction does not match germline at one end; this may be a read error. The chain is built from TRBV10-3 and TRBJ2-2, with a tentative D call TRBD1 (5 bases). The germline V gene has CDR1 ENHRY and CDR2 SYGVKD. There are 12 residues in the CDR3. CDR3 bases: TGTGCCGTCAGAAGGGGCACCGGGGAGCTGTTTTTT. Encoded protein: CAVRRGTGELFF.